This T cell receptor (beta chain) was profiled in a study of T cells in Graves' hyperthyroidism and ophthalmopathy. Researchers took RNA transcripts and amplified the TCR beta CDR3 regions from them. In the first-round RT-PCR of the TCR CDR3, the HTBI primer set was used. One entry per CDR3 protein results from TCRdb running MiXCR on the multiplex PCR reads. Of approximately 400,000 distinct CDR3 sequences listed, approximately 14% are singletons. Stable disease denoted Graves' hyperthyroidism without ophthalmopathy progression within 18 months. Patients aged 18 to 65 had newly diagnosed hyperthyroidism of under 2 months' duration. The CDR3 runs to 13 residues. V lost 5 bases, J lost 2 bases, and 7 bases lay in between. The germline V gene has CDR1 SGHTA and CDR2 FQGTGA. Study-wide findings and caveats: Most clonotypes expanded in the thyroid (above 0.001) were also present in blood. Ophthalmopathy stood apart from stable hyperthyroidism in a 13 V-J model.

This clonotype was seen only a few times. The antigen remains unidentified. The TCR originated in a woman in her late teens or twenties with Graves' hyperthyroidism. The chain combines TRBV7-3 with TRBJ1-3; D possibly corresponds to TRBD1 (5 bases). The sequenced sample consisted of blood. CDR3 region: CASSGATGNTIYF. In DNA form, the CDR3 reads TGTGCCAGCAGCGGGGCAACTGGAAACACCATATATTTT.